This TCR beta chain came from a study of Graves' ophthalmopathy and Graves' hyperthyroidism. About the study: Investigators collected peripheral blood at initial diagnosis, before any treatment was given.

Ophthalmopathy was moderately-to-severely active, CAS at least 3, NOSPECS at least 4, lasting under 3 months. There are many counts of this clonotype. Antigen unknown. The study's findings and limits: Most thyroid clonotypes expanded beyond 0.001 frequency were also found in blood. The model's prediction of ophthalmopathy progression had approximately 67% sensitivity and around 72% specificity.

The sequenced template was RNA, covering the TCR beta CDR3 region. Amplification began with first-round RT-PCR using HTBI primers, then second-round multiplex PCR was performed. Using its own MiXCR run on the multiplex PCR reads, TCRdb lists one record per CDR3 protein. The table records 340,000 or so distinct CDR3 sequences, around a sixth of them present only once. Germline V gene data show CDR1 as SQVTM and CDR2 as ANQGSEA. The CDR3 consists of 13 residues. V dropped 1 base and J dropped 6; count of bases not matched to a gene: 5. The chain is built from TRBV29-1 and TRBJ1-2, with 7 bases fitting TRBD1. This sequence was found in an adult man with Graves' ophthalmopathy. Sequenced: peripheral blood. In DNA form, the CDR3 reads TGCAGCGTTGAAGCAGGGGGGTACAATGGCTACACCTTC. Residues: CSVEAGGYNGYTF.